This entry describes one T cell receptor (beta chain). Its specificity is not known. These data originate in a study of OX40 agonist ivuxolimab in advanced cancers. Findings of the study overall: People who partly responded at 0.1-3.0 mg/kg had some of the least clonal expansion seen. Part of the nonresponder group also had normalized T-cell clonal expansion that was low. The CD4+ and CD8+ T cells in the blood had expanded clonally by week 6 at 0.1 to 3.0 mg/kg.

Profiled with immunoSEQ multiplex PCR; TCRdb holds only in-frame clones, not every one. Of tens of thousands of clones listed, more than 75% were seen once; the top ten hold 2.5% to 3%. There are 15 residues in the CDR3. With 10 bases removed from V and 4 bases from J, the gap between germline ends came to 22 bases. The germline V gene encodes CDR1 SGHAT and CDR2 FQNNGV. The V and J genes are TRBV11-2 and TRBJ1-2; no reliable D call. The origin of this receptor is an adult with an advanced solid tumor such as melanoma, head and neck, liver or kidney cancer. This sample comprised CD4+ or CD8+ T cells sorted from blood, obtained in a trial of the OX40 agonist ivuxolimab. The CDR3: CATPASYSKGYGYTF. The CDR3 DNA sequence: TGTGCCACCCCCGCCTCATACTCCAAGGGCTATGGCTACACCTTC.